This entry lists 27 T cell receptor beta chains sequenced from one sample in a study of blood T cell repertoires in COVID-19. Produced via immunoSEQ multiplex PCR; TCRdb's table is partial and in-frame only. This sample has about 91,000 clones; around 80% occur once, and the top ten carry approximately 24%. Sequenced material: peripheral blood. The receptors originated from a man aged 65 to 85 with acute or convalescent COVID-19.

The V and J genes are TRBV9 and TRBJ1-4; possible D gene TRBD1, 6 bases. V lost 0 bases and J lost 7, with 13 bases in between. The CDR3 contains 15 residues. Germline CDR1 and CDR2: SGDLS and YYNGEE. The CDR3 nucleotides are TGTGCCAGCAGCGTAGCTCCACAGGGAACTGAAAAACTGTTTTTT. Residues: CASSVAPQGTEKLFF.

V usage is TRBV6-5 and J usage is TRBJ2-3, with 7 bases lining up with TRBD1. The germline V gene has CDR1 MNHEY and CDR2 SVGAGI. CDR3 size: 13 residues. V was clipped by 7 bases and J by 1 base; unmatched bases: 2. CDR3 residues: CASMQGGTDTQYF. CDR3 nucleotide sequence: TGTGCCAGCATGCAGGGGGGCACAGATACGCAGTATTTT.

V and J are TRBV28 and TRBJ2-5; perhaps TRBD2 as D (7 bases). This CDR3 spans 13 amino acids. V lost 3 bases and J 4 bases, leaving 9 bases between the germline ends. The germline V gene has CDR1 MDHEN and CDR2 SYDVKM. This CDR3 reads CASSFGGRETQYF. The CDR3 DNA reads TGTGCCAGCAGTTTCGGGGGGCGAGAGACCCAGTACTTC.

For the CDR3, the DNA is TGTGCCAGCAGCCAACGGGACAGGGGGCGCGGGCAGTACTTC. Its protein product is CASSQRDRGRGQYF. This chain connects TRBV14 to TRBJ2-7; 12 bases align to TRBD1. The CDR3 is 14 residues long. Per germline, CDR1 SGHDN and CDR2 FVKESK. The V segment lost 2 bases and the J segment 9 bases; nucleotides outside the gene matches: 5.

This chain uses TRBV4-2 with TRBJ2-7; D gene ambiguous. This CDR3 comprises 15 residues. The ends were cut back, 0 bases at V and 2 bases at J, with 11 bases in the middle. Germline CDR1 and CDR2: LGHNA and YNFKEQ. Here the CDR3 reads CASSQDISETYEQYF. The CDR3 nucleotides are TGTGCCAGCAGCCAAGACATCAGCGAGACCTACGAGCAGTACTTC.

V gene TRBV24-1 combines with J gene TRBJ2-1; D possibly corresponds to TRBD1 (5 bases). The V gene lost 8 bases and the J gene lost 7 bases, with 14 bases spanning the gap. The CDR3 has 13 residues. Per germline, CDR1 KGHDR and CDR2 SFDVKD. The CDR3: CATIGESVNEQFF. The CDR3 DNA reads as TGTGCCACCATAGGGGAATCAGTGAATGAGCAGTTCTTC.

This rearrangement joins TRBV28 to TRBJ2-5; 10 bases are shared with TRBD2. The CDR3 loop spans 16 amino acids. Losses at the gene ends were 4 bases for V and 7 bases for J; bases not matched to a gene: 12. Germline V CDR1 and CDR2: MDHEN, SYDVKM. Here the CDR3 reads CASSSRTSGRGWTQYF. As DNA, the CDR3 is TGTGCCAGCAGTTCCCGGACTAGCGGACGTGGGTGGACCCAGTACTTC.

J is TRBJ1-2 and V is TRBV28; TRBD1 agrees at 9 bases. Germline V gene sequence: CDR1 MDHEN, CDR2 SYDVKM. CDR3 length equals 20 residues. Germline trimming cut 10 bases from V and 1 base from J; bases unmatched to any gene: 25. CDR3 region: CATTGTGLSTTAILNYGYTF. For the CDR3, the DNA is TGTGCCACCACCGGGACAGGGCTATCTACCACCGCCATTCTTAACTATGGCTACACCTTC.

The rearrangement links TRBV4-1 to TRBJ2-4; 7 bases map to TRBD1. After removal of 5 bases from V and 12 bases from J, the junction contained 10 bases not matched to a gene. The length of the CDR3 is 13 residues. The germline CDR1 and CDR2 sequences are MGHRA and YSYEKL. CDR3 loop: CASSGLNPGGQYF. The CDR3 DNA is TGCGCCAGCAGCGGATTGAACCCAGGGGGTCAGTACTTC.

The J gene is TRBJ2-5, the V gene TRBV18; 7 positions agree with TRBD2. Germline V gene lookup returns CDR1 KGHSH and CDR2 LQKENI. The CDR3 covers 16 residues. With 0 bases clipped from V and 5 bases from J, the junction kept 9 bases outside the gene matches. As DNA, the CDR3 is TGTGCCAGCTCACCACCCAGCGGGGAGGGTGATGAGACCCAGTACTTC. Amino acid sequence: CASSPPSGEGDETQYF. The variable domain in full, completed from reference TRBV18 and TRBJ2-5, reads NAGVMQNPRHLVRRRGQEARLRCSPMKGHSHVYWYRQLPEEGLKFMVYLQKENIIDESGMPKERFSAEFPKEGPSILRIQQVVRGDSAAYFCASSPPSGEGDETQYFGPGTRLLVL.

This chain links TRBV30 with TRBJ2-7; TRBD1 might be the D (5 bases). V gave up 6 bases and J gave up 5 bases, with 8 bases separating them. The CDR3 spans 10 residues. Germline lookup yields CDR1 GTSNPN and CDR2 SVGIG (reference sequence). In DNA form, the CDR3 reads TGTGCCTGCCAGGGTGACGAGCAGTACTTC. This encodes CACQGDEQYF.

The V gene is TRBV9, the J gene TRBJ1-2; the D gene is possibly TRBD1 (6 bases). V gave up 0 bases and J gave up 8 bases, with 14 bases separating them. This CDR3 spans 14 amino acids. Germline V lookup: CDR1 SGDLS, CDR2 YYNGEE. The CDR3 reads CASSVGGQTFGYTF. The CDR3 DNA reads as TGTGCCAGCAGCGTAGGGGGGCAGACATTCGGCTACACCTTC.

This chain joins TRBV9 and TRBJ1-5, with no clear D. CDR1 SGDLS and CDR2 YYNGEE come from the germline V gene. There are 14 residues in the CDR3. Trimming stripped 3 bases from V and 3 bases from J, with 10 bases between. CDR3 amino acids: CASSDEGHNQPQHF. Written as DNA, the CDR3 is TGTGCCAGCAGCGATGAGGGTCACAATCAGCCCCAGCATTTT. Drawing the rest from reference TRBV9 and TRBJ1-5, the complete variable domain is DSGVTQTPKHLITATGQRVTLRCSPRSGDLSVYWYQQSLDQGLQFLIQYYNGEERAKGNILERFSAQQFPDLHSELNLSSLELGDSALYFCASSDEGHNQPQHFGDGTRLSIL.

This clone was found a few times. Sequence at one end of the junction differs from germline and may be a read error. V is TRBV19 and J is TRBJ1-5; a weak D match, TRBD1 (6 bases). The CDR3 extends over 16 amino acids. Germline V gene lookup returns CDR1 LNHDA and CDR2 SQIVND (reference sequence). The CDR3 loop reads CASSKDRSYSSQPQHF. For the CDR3, the DNA is TGTGCCAGTAGTAAGGACAGAAGCTATAGCAGTCAGCCCCAGCATTTT.

The V call is TRBV9, the J call TRBJ2-7; D call uncertain. Per germline, CDR1 SGDLS and CDR2 YYNGEE. The V gene lost 4 bases and the J gene lost 2 bases, with 16 bases spanning the gap. The CDR3 extends over 15 amino acids. CDR3 region: CASSKEAYETYEQYF. In DNA, the CDR3 is TGTGCCAGCAGCAAAGAGGCCTATGAAACCTACGAGCAGTACTTC.

The V and J genes are TRBV14 and TRBJ1-1; D may be TRBD1 (5 bases). V shed 5 bases and J shed 0 bases, with 7 bases lying between them. CDR1 is SGHDN, CDR2 FVKESK, per germline. This CDR3 comprises 13 residues. The CDR3 DNA reads TGTGCCAGCAGCTGGGGCATGAACACTGAAGCTTTCTTT. This translates into CASSWGMNTEAFF.

The V call is TRBV3-1 (or the pseudogene TRBV3-2), the J call TRBJ1-2; weak D call: TRBD1 (5 bases). The V end lost 4 bases, the J end lost 6 bases, and 18 bases lay between the germline ends. CDR3 length: 15 residues. The germline V gene has CDR1 LGHDT and CDR2 YNNKEL (reference sequence). The CDR3 DNA reads as TGTGCCAGCAGCCCTCCAAGCAGGGCACGTGATGGCTACACCTTC. Translating gives CASSPPSRARDGYTF.

This clone was counted a few times. V is TRBV5-4 and J is TRBJ1-2; the match to TRBD1 covers 7 bases. Germline-derived CDR1 and CDR2 are SGHNT and YYREEE (reference sequence). The trim removed 4 bases at V and 3 bases at J, leaving 3 bases unmatched. This CDR3 region has 13 residues. CDR3 region: CASSPDRDYGYTF. The CDR3 DNA reads as TGTGCCAGCAGCCCCGACAGGGACTATGGCTACACCTTC. Full variable domain (rest looked up from reference TRBV5-4 and TRBJ1-2): ETGVTQSPTHLIKTRGQQVTLRCSSQSGHNTVSWYQQALGQGPQFIFQYYREEENGRGNFPPRFSGLQFPNYSSELNVNALELDDSALYLCASSPDRDYGYTFGSGTRLTVV.

This rearrangement joins TRBV18 to TRBJ1-1, with D possibly matching TRBD1 (5 bases). The germline V gene has CDR1 KGHSH and CDR2 LQKENI. Trimming cost V 3 bases and J 7 bases, with 12 bases left between them. There are 13 residues in the CDR3. CDR3 sequence reads: CASSPSTEVEAFF. As DNA, the CDR3 is TGTGCCAGCTCACCCTCGACAGAGGTTGAAGCTTTCTTT.

This sequence joins TRBV5-1 and TRBJ1-4, with a possible D match to TRBD1 (5 bases). The germline CDR1 and CDR2 sequences are SGHRS and YFSETQ. Trimming pared 0 bases from V and 7 bases from J, leaving 10 bases between. The CDR3 is made up of 14 amino acids. The CDR3, as DNA: TGCGCCAGCAGCTTGGTGGCAGGGTCTGAAAAACTGTTTTTT. Its translation: CASSLVAGSEKLFF. The full variable domain, its missing parts supplied by reference TRBV5-1 and TRBJ1-4, is KAGVTQTPRYLIKTRGQQVTLSCSPISGHRSVSWYQQTPGQGLQFLFEYFSETQRNKGNFPGRFSGRQFSNSRSEMNVSTLELGDSALYLCASSLVAGSEKLFFGSGTQLSVL.

This clone was counted a few times. The chain joins TRBV9 to TRBJ2-5; perhaps TRBD1 as D (6 bases). Germline V gene sequence: CDR1 SGDLS, CDR2 YYNGEE. The germline V and J ends were trimmed by 2 bases and 3 bases, with 8 bases remaining between them. This CDR3 comprises 13 residues. The chain's CDR3 is CASSVGTKETQYF. The CDR3 coding sequence is TGTGCCAGCAGCGTTGGGACAAAAGAGACCCAGTACTTC.

This clone came up a few times. The genes are TRBV28 and TRBJ1-4, with D maybe TRBD1 (5 bases). Germline V gene data show CDR1 as MDHEN and CDR2 as SYDVKM. Trimming took 6 bases from V and 3 from J, leaving 23 bases between them. The CDR3 length is 18 residues. The CDR3 loop is CASSRIVGRGGSNEKLFF. The CDR3 DNA sequence: TGTGCCAGCAGCCGAATCGTGGGGCGGGGTGGGTCTAATGAAAAACTGTTTTTT.

The table lists this clone with a few counts. This sequence joins TRBV28 and TRBJ2-7; 7 bases map to TRBD1. After removal of 6 bases from V and 2 bases from J, the junction contained 1 base not matched to a gene. Germline V lookup: CDR1 MDHEN, CDR2 SYDVKM. This CDR3 region has 12 residues. The CDR3: CASRTGAYEQYF. The CDR3 DNA reads as TGTGCCAGCAGAACAGGGGCCTACGAGCAGTACTTC.

This chain uses TRBV5-6 with TRBJ2-7; 13 nucleotides line up with TRBD2. Unmatched junction bases numbered 9, after V lost 3 bases and J lost 3 bases. CDR1 SGHDT and CDR2 YYEEEE come from the germline V gene. There are 17 residues in the CDR3. The CDR3 sequence is CASSSRTSGRWGYEQYF. The CDR3, as DNA: TGTGCCAGCAGCTCCCGGACTAGCGGGAGATGGGGCTACGAGCAGTACTTC.

Points on this clone: Other DNA variants within this sample encode the same CDR3. This sequence joins TRBV11-3 and TRBJ2-2; D is perhaps TRBD1 (7 bases). Deletions cut 4 bases from V and 4 bases from J, with 13 bases between. The CDR3 consists of 15 residues. Germline V CDR1 and CDR2: SGHNT, YENEEA. The CDR3 coding sequence is TGTGCCAGCAGCTCGGGGCAGGGGGGCACCGGGGAGCTGTTTTTT. Its protein is CASSSGQGGTGELFF.

This clone has only one observation. This chain connects TRBV19 to TRBJ2-3; 7 nucleotides match TRBD1. This CDR3 is 16 amino acids long. V dropped 8 bases and J dropped 0; count of bases not matched to a gene: 11. Germline lookup yields CDR1 LNHDA and CDR2 SQIVND (reference sequence). The CDR3 bases are TGTGCCAGTTCACCCAAGGGACAGAGAAGCACAGATACGCAGTATTTT. Translation: CASSPKGQRSTDTQYF.

This clone showed up many times. The chain combines TRBV21-1 with TRBJ2-4; no DNA check was done on the table's D call, TRBD2. TRBV21-1 is listed as a pseudogene. The CDR3 extends over 18 amino acids. CDR3 bases: TGTGCCAGCAGCAAATCGCGGATACCAGCGGGAGTCAAAAACATTCAGTACTTC. It translates to CASSKSRIPAGVKNIQYF.